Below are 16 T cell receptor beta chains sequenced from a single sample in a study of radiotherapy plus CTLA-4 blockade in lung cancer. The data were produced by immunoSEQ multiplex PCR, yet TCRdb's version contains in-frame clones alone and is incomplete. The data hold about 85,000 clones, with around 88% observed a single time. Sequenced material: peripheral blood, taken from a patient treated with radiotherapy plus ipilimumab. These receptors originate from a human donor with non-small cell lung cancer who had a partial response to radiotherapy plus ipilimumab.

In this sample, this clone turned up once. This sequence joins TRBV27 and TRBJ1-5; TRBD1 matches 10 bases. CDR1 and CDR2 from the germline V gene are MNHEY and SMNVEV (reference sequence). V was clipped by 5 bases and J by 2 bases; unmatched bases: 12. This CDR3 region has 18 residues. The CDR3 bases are TGTGCCAGCAGTCCCTACGACAGGGGGCTATTAGGCAATCAGCCCCAGCATTTT. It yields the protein CASSPYDRGLLGNQPQHF.

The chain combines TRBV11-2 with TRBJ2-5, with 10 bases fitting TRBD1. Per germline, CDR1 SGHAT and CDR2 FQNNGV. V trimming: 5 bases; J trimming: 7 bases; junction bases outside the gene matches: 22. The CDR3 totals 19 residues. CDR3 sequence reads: CASSPGQGVGSRLGGTQYF. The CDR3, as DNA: TGTGCCAGCAGCCCCGGACAGGGGGTAGGTAGCCGCCTCGGCGGGACCCAGTACTTC.

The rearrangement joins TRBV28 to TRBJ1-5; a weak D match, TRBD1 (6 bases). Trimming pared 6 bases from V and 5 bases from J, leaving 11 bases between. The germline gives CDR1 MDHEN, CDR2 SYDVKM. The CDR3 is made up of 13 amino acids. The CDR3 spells CASRQGLDQPQHF. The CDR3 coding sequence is TGTGCCAGCAGACAGGGCCTCGATCAGCCCCAGCATTTT.

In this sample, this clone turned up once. The CDR3 loop is CASSLGLAGGIFIEQFF. In DNA, the CDR3 is TGTGCCAGCTCACTGGGACTAGCGGGAGGGATTTTCATTGAGCAGTTCTTC. This chain uses TRBV18 with TRBJ2-1; 16 positions match TRBD2. The trim removed 4 bases at V and 9 bases at J, leaving 9 bases unmatched. Germline CDR1 and CDR2: KGHSH and LQKENI. The CDR3 runs to 17 residues.

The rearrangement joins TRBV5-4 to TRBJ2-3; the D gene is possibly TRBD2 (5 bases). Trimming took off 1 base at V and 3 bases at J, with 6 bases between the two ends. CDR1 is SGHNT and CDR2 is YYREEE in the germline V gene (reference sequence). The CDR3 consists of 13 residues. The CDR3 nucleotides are TGTGCCAGCAGCTTGAGAGGGACAGATACGCAGTATTTT. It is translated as CASSLRGTDTQYF.

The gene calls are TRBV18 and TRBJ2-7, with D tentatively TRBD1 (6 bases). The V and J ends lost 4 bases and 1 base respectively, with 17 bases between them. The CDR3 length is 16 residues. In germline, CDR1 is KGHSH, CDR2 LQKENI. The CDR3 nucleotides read TGTGCCAGCTCACTCCTCCAGACAGGATATTCCTACGAGCAGTACTTC. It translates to CASSLLQTGYSYEQYF.

As DNA, the CDR3 is TGTGCCAGCAGTGACGGTACAGCTTTCTTT. Protein sequence: CASSDGTAFF. The gene calls are TRBV2 and TRBJ1-1; D remains ambiguous. Germline-derived CDR1 and CDR2 are SNHLY and FYNNEI. The CDR3 is 10 residues long. The V end lost 3 bases, the J end lost 10 bases, and 6 bases lay between the germline ends. The whole variable domain, remainder taken from reference TRBV2 and TRBJ1-1, is EPEVTQTPSHQVTQMGQEVILRCVPISNHLYFYWYRQILGQKVEFLVSFYNNEISEKSEIFDDQFSVERPDGSNFTLKIRSTKLEDSAMYFCASSDGTAFFGQGTRLTVV.

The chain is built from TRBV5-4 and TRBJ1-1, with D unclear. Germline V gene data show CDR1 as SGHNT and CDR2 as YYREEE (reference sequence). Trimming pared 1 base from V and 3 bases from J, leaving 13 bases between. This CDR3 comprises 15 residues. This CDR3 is CASSLRGGRYTEAFF. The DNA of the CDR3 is TGTGCCAGCAGCTTGCGAGGAGGAAGGTACACTGAAGCTTTCTTT.

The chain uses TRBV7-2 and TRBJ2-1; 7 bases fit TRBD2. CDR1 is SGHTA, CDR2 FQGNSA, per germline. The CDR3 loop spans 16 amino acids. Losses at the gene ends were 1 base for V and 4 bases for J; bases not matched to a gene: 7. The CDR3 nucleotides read TGTGCCAGCAGCTTAGGCTCAGCGGGACGATACAATGAGCAGTTCTTC. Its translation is CASSLGSAGRYNEQFF.

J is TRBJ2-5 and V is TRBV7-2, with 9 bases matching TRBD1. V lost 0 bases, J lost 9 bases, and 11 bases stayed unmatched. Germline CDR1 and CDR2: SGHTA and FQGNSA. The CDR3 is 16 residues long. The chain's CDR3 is CASSLALGQGRSSQYF. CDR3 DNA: TGTGCCAGCAGCTTAGCCTTGGGACAGGGTAGGAGTTCCCAGTACTTC.

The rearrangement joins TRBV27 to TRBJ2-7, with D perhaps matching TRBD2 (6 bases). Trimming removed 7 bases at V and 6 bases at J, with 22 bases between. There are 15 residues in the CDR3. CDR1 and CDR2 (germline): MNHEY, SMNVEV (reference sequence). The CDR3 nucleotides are TGTGCCAGCACCTCGCTTCCCGGGACTTCTTCCGAGCAGTACTTC. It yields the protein CASTSLPGTSSEQYF.

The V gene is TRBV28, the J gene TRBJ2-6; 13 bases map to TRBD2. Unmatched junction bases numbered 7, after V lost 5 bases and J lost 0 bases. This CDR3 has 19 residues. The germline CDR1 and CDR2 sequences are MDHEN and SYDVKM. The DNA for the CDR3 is TGTGCCAGCAGTAGCGGACTAGCGGGAGAAAGCTCTGGGGCCAACGTCCTGACTTTC. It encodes CASSSGLAGESSGANVLTF.

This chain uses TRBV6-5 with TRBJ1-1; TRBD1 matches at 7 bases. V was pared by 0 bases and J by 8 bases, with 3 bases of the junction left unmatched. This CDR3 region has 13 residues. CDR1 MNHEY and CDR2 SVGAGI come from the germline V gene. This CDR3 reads CASSYSGRGEAFF. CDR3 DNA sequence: TGTGCCAGCAGTTACTCGGGCAGGGGGGAAGCTTTCTTT.

CDR3 loop: CASSLSVSTRTSTDTQYF. CDR3 sequence (DNA): TGTGCCAGCAGCTTATCGGTTAGCACGAGAACTAGCACAGATACGCAGTATTTT. The chain employs TRBV7-3 and TRBJ2-3; D uncertain. The CDR3 has 18 residues. V lost 2 bases and J lost 0, with 18 bases in between. Germline values: CDR1 SGHTA, CDR2 FQGTGA.

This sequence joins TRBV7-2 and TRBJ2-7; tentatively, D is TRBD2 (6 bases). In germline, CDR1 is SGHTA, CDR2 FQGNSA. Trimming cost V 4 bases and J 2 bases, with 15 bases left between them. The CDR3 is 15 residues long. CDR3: CASSSSPAGPYEQYV. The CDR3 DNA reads TGTGCCAGCAGCTCGTCCCCCGCGGGGCCCTACGAGCAGTACGTC.

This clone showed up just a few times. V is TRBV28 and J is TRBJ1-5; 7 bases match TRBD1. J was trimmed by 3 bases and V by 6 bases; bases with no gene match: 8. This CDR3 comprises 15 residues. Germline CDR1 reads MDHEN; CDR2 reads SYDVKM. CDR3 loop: CASRIKTGANQPQHF. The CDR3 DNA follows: TGTGCCAGCAGAATAAAAACAGGGGCCAATCAGCCCCAGCATTTT.